This T cell receptor (beta chain) stems from a study of cytomegalovirus exposure and HLA in healthy donors (dated by TCRdb to between 2016 and 2019). About the study as a whole: An earlier analysis of 587 of the donors reported 276 Gb of sequence data and some 110 million unique TCR beta sequences obtained from some 200 million T cells. Approximately 310 gigabases of sequencing data and tens of millions of unique TCR sequences were included in an early release covering over 600 HLA-typed donors. The genetic ancestry cluster associated with self-reported Caucasian donors included about 81% of the 398 genotyped donors. The study aimed to test whether cataloging public T cell receptors could reveal signatures of past pathogen exposure. Using immunosequencing, the study profiled T cell repertoires from 500 to 800 subjects and related those repertoires to cytomegalovirus serostatus. Along with the approximately 700-subject first cohort, a separate validation cohort of some 130 different subjects was used. High-throughput TCR immunosequencing, statistical association of individual TCRs with disease status, and machine learning were combined to predict cytomegalovirus infection status. In a later analysis, previously published TCR beta repertoires from 666 donors were re-analyzed and high-resolution HLA genotyping was added so that TCR occurrence patterns could be studied. Rather than using new phenotypic data, the later analysis identified candidate immune exposures from TCR beta sequences and from how often those sequences occurred across donors. An earlier analysis of about 620 of the donors applied high-throughput TCR beta sequencing to assess whether each TCR beta V gene segment acted as functional or pseudogenic. Donor age, sex, ethnicity and CMV serostatus were compiled together with the repertoire data. Genome-wide SNP genotypes for about 65% of the roughly 670 donors were used in a later genetic analysis, which treated that subset as a discovery cohort. All discovery cohort repertoires had been generated on a single sequencing platform. Both class I and class II loci were covered by HLA typing, at four-digit resolution. The number of typed donors differed by locus: about 629-630 for A, B, C, DRB1 and DQB1; about 520 for DQA1; 606 for DPA1; and about 450 for DPB1. Roughly five DR-DQ haplotypes were treated as single units for association and clustering because of strong linkage in the cohort. Among roughly 400 genotyped donors of the cohort, an average of roughly 230,000 unique TCR beta nucleotide sequences was sequenced per donor, of which about 19% were non-productive.

The library was prepared using the immunoSEQ multiplex PCR assay. For the multiplex PCR, a mixture combining 60 forward primers for TCR Vbeta segments and 13 reverse primers for TCR Jbeta segments was used. The CDR3 region of rearranged TCR beta genes was amplified from genomic DNA by a multiplex PCR assay. Amplified TCR beta libraries were sequenced as 87-base-pair reads on the Illumina HiSeq System. The paper's processing steps were these. A later analysis tallied some 79 million unique TCR beta chains across the approximately 670 repertoires, and around 12 million of those chains were shared by two or more donors. A nearest-neighbor algorithm error-corrected the raw reads and collapsed the reads into unique sequences, merging closely related sequences to remove PCR and sequencing errors. V, D and J gene segments were assigned by aligning CDR3 sequences to IMGT reference sequences. For a sequence to be retained, at least a six-nucleotide match to both a V gene segment and a J gene segment was required. A rearrangement counted as productive if the CDR3 had no stop codons and remained in frame with V and J, and every other rearrangement counted as non-productive. CDR3 was defined by IMGT convention, running from the second conserved V-encoded cysteine to the conserved J-encoded phenylalanine. In an earlier analysis of around 540 of the donors, sequences lacking an unambiguous match to a single V gene segment were excluded. An earlier analysis of roughly 590 of the donors called V segments functional above 56.7% productive rearrangements and segregating when the between-donor standard deviation exceeded 5%. A statistical classification framework was built to diagnose cytomegalovirus status from the catalog of TCR beta chain sequences. In a later analysis, TCR nucleotide sequences were compared against IMGT/GENE-DB human TR gene sequences so that V and J genes could be assigned. The TCRdist pipeline was used in a later analysis to assign CDR3 sequences and most-parsimonious VDJ recombination scenarios. In a later analysis, each TCR beta chain was defined by its CDR3 amino acid sequence together with its V-gene family, and reads lacking a unique V-gene family were excluded. A later analysis removed 500 to 650 highly shared, low-generation-probability nucleotide sequences to deal with suspected cross-contamination and a sequencing artifact. In a later analysis, a clonal expansion index for each public chain was calculated from normalized within-repertoire ranks of inferred template counts. In a later analysis, generation probabilities were computed with a VDJ recombination model fitted to out-of-frame rearrangements, and the resulting probabilities were checked against IGoR. A later analysis scored TCR-TCR, TCR-HLA and TCR-CMV co-occurrence with hypergeometric tests, applying a repertoire-size bias correction to TCR pairs. In a later analysis, false discovery rates were estimated by permuting HLA or CMV assignments 20 times. In a later analysis, co-occurring TCRs were grouped using DBSCAN, and TCRdist sequence similarity was added for clustering within HLA-allele-positive subsets. For co-occurrence clustering, repertoires with fewer than 30,000 or more than 120,000 public chains were excluded, along with about five repertoires with anomalous nucleotide sharing. TCRdb holds this immuneACCESS table with in-frame rearrangements only. Some clones are missing; in checked studies, unresolved V genes explain under half, and the rest has no known cause. V and J calls plus clone size are reproduced from that table; the DNA served to infer D and trimming. Present in this sample are about 140,000 clones, roughly 85% of which were seen just once. The ten largest clones take up 6.5% of the sample.

What the research found in general, with its limitations: A later analysis reported that several top co-occurrence clusters appeared linked to parvovirus B19, influenza, CMV and Epstein-Barr virus. In a later analysis, some 17,000 TCR beta sequences were associated with specific HLA alleles at a false discovery rate of 0.05. A later genetic analysis reported fewer N-insertions in productive TCRs among donors in an Asian-associated ancestry cluster than the roughly 700-donor mean. An association between a missense DCLRE1C variant and V-gene and J-gene trimming of TCR beta chains was found in a later genetic analysis and replicated in an independent cohort. When HLA alleles, especially DR and DQ, strongly co-occurred, TCR associations were difficult to assign to individual alleles. In an earlier analysis of roughly 500 of the donors, most TCR beta V segments appeared in productive rearrangements about 87% or about 30% of the time, broadly matching IMGT annotations. Correlated functional status among segregating V segments might reflect linkage disequilibrium, but an unknown experimental factor could not be ruled out. Because HLA typing was missing for some donors at each locus, association tests included only the typed subset. A cluster of highly shared sequence variants was judged likely to represent a technical artifact of the sequencing pipeline. According to the authors, the approach could potentially be generalized to other disease states and immunological phenotypes. A further reported finding was that TCR beta sequences accurately predicted the HLA-A and HLA-B alleles for most subjects in the first cohort. A later analysis found that most CMV-associated TCR beta chains appeared HLA-restricted, with HLA associations seemingly driven largely by CMV exposure. The presence/absence analyses assumed that sequencing depth was roughly uniform across donors, and that assumption may not be true. In this cohort, only TCR beta chains were sequenced, and detectable features were limited by the absence of alpha or paired-chain data. In vitro tests confirmed that a few of the cytomegalovirus-associated TCR beta chains recognize cytomegalovirus antigens. Cytomegalovirus status was reported to be diagnosed by the classifier with high specificity and sensitivity in both the original and validation cohorts. Some IMGT-functional V segments, including TRBV6-2 and TRBV6-3, could not be distinguished by the 87-base-pair reads and were therefore excluded. While some public TCRs were present in many individuals, most TCR sequences turned up only very rarely across donors. The study listed 164 TCR beta chains as associated with cytomegalovirus. In a later analysis, TCR association rates were found to vary across HLA loci, with the most associated TCRs seen for DRB1 alleles and the fewest for HLA-C alleles. A later analysis found that HLA-associated TCR beta chains were more clonally expanded and had lower generation probabilities than equally common non-associated chains. Immune exposure information for the cohort was limited to CMV serostatus. The earlier analysis of 587 of the donors excluded some 15 rarely observed V segments, including chromosome 9 orphons, because counts were too low.

A single count supports this clone. Its antigen is unknown. No qualities accompany the bases; no much larger clone lies one base away. V sheds 1 base and J sheds 4 bases, leaving 14 bases between their ends. From cysteine to phenylalanine, the CDR3 is 15 amino acids long. The DNA shown is the 45-base CDR3, in frame from base 1. The cohort was made up of about 670 healthy bone marrow donors. Cohort members were all nominally healthy when sampled, although unrecorded immune exposures were likely present. The donor tested CMV seropositive and was one of the 289 seropositive cohort members. Every donor gave a peripheral blood sample, and the peripheral blood mononuclear cells from that sample were used for TCR beta sequencing. Genomic DNA was extracted from the blood cell samples with the Qiagen DNeasy Blood Extraction Kit.

The TCR sequence derives from a man aged 35-49 years in good health and CMV-seropositive. The rearranged segments are TRBV5-3 and TRBJ2-5; TRBD2 is perhaps the D gene, given 6 matching bases. TRBV5-3 is labeled an ORF, and its function is uncertain. The sample consisted of PBMCs. The sequenced DNA: TGTGCCAGAAGCTTGATGGGCGGGAAGGCAGAGACCCAGTACTTC. It specifies CARSLMGGKAETQYF.